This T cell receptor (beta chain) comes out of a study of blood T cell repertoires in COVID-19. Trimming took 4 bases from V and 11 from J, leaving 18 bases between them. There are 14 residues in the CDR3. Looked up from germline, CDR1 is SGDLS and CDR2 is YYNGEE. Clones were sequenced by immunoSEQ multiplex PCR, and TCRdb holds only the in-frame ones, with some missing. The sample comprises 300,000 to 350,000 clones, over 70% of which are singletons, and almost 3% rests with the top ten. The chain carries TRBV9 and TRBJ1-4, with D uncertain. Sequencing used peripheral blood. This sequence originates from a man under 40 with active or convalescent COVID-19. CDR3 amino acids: CASSPRASEVKLFF. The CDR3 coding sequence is TGTGCCAGCAGCCCCCGAGCCTCTGAGGTCAAACTGTTTTTT.